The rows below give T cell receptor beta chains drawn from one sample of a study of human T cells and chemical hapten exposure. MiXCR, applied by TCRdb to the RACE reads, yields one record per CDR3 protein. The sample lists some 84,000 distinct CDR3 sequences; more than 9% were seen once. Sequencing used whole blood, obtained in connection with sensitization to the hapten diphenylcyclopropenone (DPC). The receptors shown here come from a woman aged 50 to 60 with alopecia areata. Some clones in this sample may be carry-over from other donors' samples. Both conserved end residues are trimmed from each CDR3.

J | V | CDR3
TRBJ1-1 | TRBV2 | ASTGTAHEAVEAF
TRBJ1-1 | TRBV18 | ASSPPAGKNTEAF
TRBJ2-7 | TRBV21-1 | ASSSPGERPAYEQY
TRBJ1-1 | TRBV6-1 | ASGGSGYLKNTEAF
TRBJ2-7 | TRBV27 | ASTQWGSSYEQY
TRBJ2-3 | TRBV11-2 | ASSLDLSVTDTQY
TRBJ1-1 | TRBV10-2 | ASSVFYGREAF
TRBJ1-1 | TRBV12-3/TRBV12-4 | ASSPGQGRDTEAF
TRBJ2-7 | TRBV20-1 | SASSYDRTYEQY
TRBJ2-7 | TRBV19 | ASSAQRGARAEQY
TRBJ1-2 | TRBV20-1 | SARGGAYYGYT
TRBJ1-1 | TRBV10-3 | AISPTQGWAF
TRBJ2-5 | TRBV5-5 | ASSEAQETQY
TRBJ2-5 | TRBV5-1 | ASSFSSQETQY
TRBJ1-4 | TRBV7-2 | ASSPSGAEKLF
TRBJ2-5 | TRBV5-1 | ASSTGLAGYETQY
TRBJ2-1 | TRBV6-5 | ASKRLQGPEQF
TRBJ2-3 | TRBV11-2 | ASSWDRGTDTQY
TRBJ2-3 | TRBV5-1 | ASSLDAASTDTQY
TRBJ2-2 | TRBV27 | ASSLGPTGELF
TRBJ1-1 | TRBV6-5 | ASSYSMTGIFEAF
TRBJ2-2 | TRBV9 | ASSVATSGILRGELF
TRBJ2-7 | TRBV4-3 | ASSQRPGATYEQY
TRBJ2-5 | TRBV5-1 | ASSLGAIGASQETQY
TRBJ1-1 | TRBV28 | ASRIVGNLNTEAF
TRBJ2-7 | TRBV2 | ASSESSGGTYEQY
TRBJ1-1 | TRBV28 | ASSSTGMATEAF
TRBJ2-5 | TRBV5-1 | ASSWTDQETQY
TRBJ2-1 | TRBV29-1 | SVGLAVHNEQF
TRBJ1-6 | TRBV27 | ASSSNRVGNSPLH
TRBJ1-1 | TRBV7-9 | ASSPNTGRNTEAF
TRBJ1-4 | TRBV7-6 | ASSLSDRATNEKLF
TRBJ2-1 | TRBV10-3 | LTRYNEQF
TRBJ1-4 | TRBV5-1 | ASSLGTREKLF
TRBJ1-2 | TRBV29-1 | SVEEKAGADYGYT
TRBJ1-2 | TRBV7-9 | ASSLRDRGFENGYT
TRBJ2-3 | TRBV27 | ASSLLQGYIPDTQY
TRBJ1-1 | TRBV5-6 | ASSYGDRASEAF
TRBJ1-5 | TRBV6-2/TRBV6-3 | ASSYRYSNQPQH
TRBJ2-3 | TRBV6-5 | ASSYQATQY
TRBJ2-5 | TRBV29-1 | SVRAGSVETQY
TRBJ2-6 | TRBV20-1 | SAPNTGQGPRGANVLT
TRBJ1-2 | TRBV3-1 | ASSQDIKGFLKGYT
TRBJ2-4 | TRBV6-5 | ASSPGLIRHRAKNIQY
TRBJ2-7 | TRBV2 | ASRNPGGSSSYEQY
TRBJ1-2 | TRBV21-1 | ASSKKNRTVNGYT
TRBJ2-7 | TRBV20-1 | SASASGGNYEQY
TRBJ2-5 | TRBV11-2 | ASSRRGLAVIKETQY
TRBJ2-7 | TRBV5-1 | ASSWGDLENYEQY